Below, 27 T cell receptor beta chains from the same sample are listed, as sequenced in a study of regulatory T cells in long-lasting Graves disease. Time point meaning: newly diagnosed GD, antithyroid drugs for less than 3 months. Scientists built the TCR library using RNA that was extracted from PBMCs. TCR beta libraries were built with iRepertoire HTBI primers and Arm-PCR of CDR3 regions. TCRdb ran MiXCR on the multiplex PCR reads and lists one entry per CDR3 protein. The sample shows about 450,000 distinct CDR3 sequences, roughly 15% of them seen only once. These data also formed part of another study, on T cells in Graves' hyperthyroidism and ophthalmopathy.

The input for sequencing was peripheral blood mononuclear cells (PBMCs), taken at new diagnosis, from a patient treated with antithyroid drugs. The receptors derive from a woman between 25 and 40 years old with Graves disease.

The chain employs TRBV20-1 and TRBJ2-5, with D possibly being TRBD1 (6 bases). Trimming took off 3 bases at V and 1 base at J, with 15 bases between the two ends. Germline assignment: CDR1 DFQATT and CDR2 SNEGSKA (reference sequence). The CDR3 extends over 15 amino acids. The CDR3: CSARGVSTGQETQYF. Here the CDR3 DNA reads TGCAGTGCTAGGGGGGTTTCGACAGGCCAAGAGACCCAGTACTTC.

This clonotype was detected only a few times. The CDR3 does not end in the conserved phenylalanine or tryptophan, so this is likely a read error. The chain recombines TRBV5-1 with TRBJ1-1; a weak D match, TRBD1 (5 bases). This CDR3 contains 14 residues. Trimming left V 4 bases short and J 1 base short, with 11 bases between. Germline-derived CDR1 and CDR2 are SGHRS and YFSETQ. CDR3 protein: CASSPGTGNTEAFL. CDR3 bases: TGCGCCAGCAGCCCAGGGACGGGGAACACTGAAGCTTTCCTT.

This clonotype was found many times. The chain combines TRBV28 with TRBJ2-1; D is uncertain. This CDR3 is 13 amino acids long. CDR1 is MDHEN and CDR2 is SYDVKM in the germline V gene. The ends were cut back, 3 bases at V and 4 bases at J, with 7 bases in the middle. The CDR3 sequence is CASSFPVYNEQFF. CDR3 nucleotides: TGTGCCAGCAGTTTTCCTGTATACAATGAGCAGTTCTTC.

This chain links TRBV28 with TRBJ1-2; the D is unclear. CDR1 MDHEN and CDR2 SYDVKM come from the germline V gene. Trimming stripped 3 bases from V and 1 base from J, with 6 bases between. The CDR3 runs to 13 residues. The CDR3 DNA reads as TGTGCCAGCAGTTTCCGACTTAACTATGGCTACACCTTC. Protein product: CASSFRLNYGYTF.

With respect to this clonotype: Just one base apart from a much larger clone, this may be a read error. The rearrangement uses TRBV11-2 and TRBJ1-1, with TRBD1 matching 8 bases. Germline values: CDR1 SGHAT, CDR2 FQNNGV. V was clipped by 3 bases and J by 0 bases; unmatched bases: 3. The CDR3 extends over 15 amino acids. DNA for the CDR3: TGTGCCAGCAGCTTTACGGGACAGGTGAACACTGAAGCTTTCTTT. This encodes CASSFTGQVNTEAFF. Looking up the rest from reference TRBV11-2 and TRBJ1-1 gives the full variable domain: EAGVAQSPRYKIIEKRQSVAFWCNPISGHATLYWYQQILGQGPKLLIQFQNNGVVDDSQLPKDRFSAERLKGVDSTLKIQPAKLEDSAVYLCASSFTGQVNTEAFFGQGTRLTVV.

The table lists this clonotype with many counts. The chain couples TRBV20-1 to TRBJ2-7, with D possibly TRBD1 on 6 matching bases. Germline V gives CDR1 DFQATT, CDR2 SNEGSKA (reference sequence). This CDR3 contains 13 residues. The CDR3 protein is CSATGQGTYEQYF. The DNA of the CDR3 is TGCAGCGCGACGGGGCAGGGGACCTACGAGCAGTACTTC.

In this sample, this clonotype turned up many times. The V and J genes are TRBV2 and TRBJ2-1, with D possibly being TRBD1 (5 bases). Deletions cut 8 bases from V and 0 bases from J, with 14 bases between. This CDR3 is built from 15 residues. The germline V gene encodes CDR1 SNHLY and CDR2 FYNNEI. This chain's CDR3 is CASAQDSSSYNEQFF. For the CDR3, the DNA is TGTGCCAGCGCCCAAGACAGCAGCTCCTACAATGAGCAGTTCTTC.

This clonotype was detected ten times or more. This chain uses TRBV6-5 with TRBJ2-3, with 8 bases lining up with TRBD2. V shed 2 bases, J shed 2 bases, and the junction held 6 bases outside the gene matches. The germline V gene has CDR1 MNHEY and CDR2 SVGAGI. The CDR3 consists of 16 residues. The CDR3 DNA reads TGTGCCAGCAGTTACGGGTCTAGCGGGTCCACAGATACGCAGTATTTT. Translation: CASSYGSSGSTDTQYF.

The table lists this clonotype with many counts. This chain joins TRBV2 and TRBJ2-1; TRBD2 matches 7 bases. The J segment lost 10 bases and the V segment lost 9 bases, leaving 12 bases of the junction unmatched. The V gene's germline CDR1 is SNHLY and CDR2 FYNNEI. This CDR3 has 13 amino acids. The CDR3 bases are TGTGCCAGTCAGCGGCGGGAGTTGAACGAGCAGTTCTTC. It translates to CASQRRELNEQFF.

This chain uses TRBV7-3 with TRBJ2-3; TRBD2 aligns across 8 bases. Germline V gene sequence: CDR1 SGHTA, CDR2 FQGTGA. CDR3 length: 14 amino acids. The junction had 3 bases not matched to a gene; V was cut back by 5 bases and J by 2 bases. For the CDR3, the DNA is TGTGCCAGCAGCGCCGGGAGGGCCACAGATACGCAGTATTTT. Residues: CASSAGRATDTQYF.

The V call is TRBV2, the J call TRBJ2-3; D gene ambiguous. V gave up 5 bases and J gave up 0 bases, with 9 bases separating them. CDR1 and CDR2 from the germline V gene are SNHLY and FYNNEI. CDR3 length: 14 residues. CDR3 sequence reads: CASSPFRSTDTQYF. CDR3 DNA sequence: TGTGCCAGCAGTCCATTTCGCAGCACAGATACGCAGTATTTT.

This clonotype was observed at least ten times. The chain combines TRBV2 with TRBJ2-4; possibly TRBD2 for D (5 bases). CDR3 size: 14 residues. The V gene's germline CDR1 is SNHLY and CDR2 FYNNEI. The germline V and J ends were trimmed by 6 bases and 0 bases, with 9 bases remaining between them. CDR3 region: CASRERLAKNIQYF. The CDR3 DNA follows: TGTGCCAGCAGGGAGCGGCTAGCCAAAAACATTCAGTACTTC. Full variable domain (rest looked up from reference TRBV2 and TRBJ2-4): EPEVTQTPSHQVTQMGQEVILRCVPISNHLYFYWYRQILGQKVEFLVSFYNNEISEKSEIFDDQFSVERPDGSNFTLKIRSTKLEDSAMYFCASRERLAKNIQYFGAGTRLSVL.

The V and J genes are TRBV28 and TRBJ1-5, with 9 nucleotides matching TRBD1. Germline trimming cut 4 bases from V and 4 bases from J; bases unmatched to any gene: 5. Germline values: CDR1 MDHEN, CDR2 SYDVKM. CDR3 length: 15 amino acids. CDR3: CASSSGTGMNQPQHF. The CDR3 DNA follows: TGTGCCAGCAGTTCCGGGACAGGGATGAATCAGCCCCAGCATTTT. Full variable domain (missing parts from reference TRBV28 and TRBJ1-5): DVKVTQSSRYLVKRTGEKVFLECVQDMDHENMFWYRQDPGLGLRLIYFSYDVKMKEKGDIPEGYSVSREKKERFSLILESASTNQTSMYLCASSSGTGMNQPQHFGDGTRLSIL.

The chain combines TRBV7-2 with TRBJ1-1; D uncertain. The germline V gene has CDR1 SGHTA and CDR2 FQGNSA. The CDR3 is 12 amino acids. V lost 1 base to trimming and J lost 11 bases, with 11 bases between them. In DNA form, the CDR3 reads TGTGCCAGCAGCTTAGGGTCTTTAGAGGCTTTCTTT. It is translated as CASSLGSLEAFF.

Comments on this clonotype: A much bigger clone sits one base away, suggesting this may be a read error. This chain uses TRBV28 with TRBJ1-6, with 7 bases identical to TRBD1. The CDR3 totals 17 residues. Per germline, CDR1 MDHEN and CDR2 SYDVKM. CDR3 region: CASSSHGDQGGDSPPHF. The CDR3 bases are TGTGCCAGCAGTTCCCATGGCGATCAGGGGGGTGATTCACCCCCCCACTTT.

This clonotype showed up just once. The J gene is TRBJ2-1, the V gene TRBV18; the match to TRBD2 covers 14 bases. The germline V gene encodes CDR1 KGHSH and CDR2 LQKENI. V gave up 4 bases and J gave up 8 bases; unmatched junction bases: 4. There are 15 residues in the CDR3. CDR3 sequence (DNA): TGTGCCAGCTCACAGGGACTAGCGGGAGTACATGAGCAGTTCTTC. Amino acids: CASSQGLAGVHEQFF. The full variable domain, rest sourced from reference TRBV18 and TRBJ2-1, is NAGVMQNPRHLVRRRGQEARLRCSPMKGHSHVYWYRQLPEEGLKFMVYLQKENIIDESGMPKERFSAEFPKEGPSILRIQQVVRGDSAAYFCASSQGLAGVHEQFFGPGTRLTVL.

In its sample, this clonotype was seen many times. This chain joins TRBV20-1 and TRBJ2-7; D is uncertain. CDR3 length: 15 amino acids. Trimming cost V 0 bases and J 3 bases, with 15 bases left between them. Per germline, CDR1 DFQATT and CDR2 SNEGSKA (reference sequence). The CDR3 here is CSARDTQAQLYEQYF. DNA for the CDR3: TGCAGTGCTAGAGATACCCAGGCGCAACTCTACGAGCAGTACTTC.

V gene TRBV11-2 combines with J gene TRBJ1-2, with TRBD1 as a possible D gene (6 bases). The CDR3 has 16 residues. Looked up from germline, CDR1 is SGHAT and CDR2 is FQNNGV. V dropped 5 bases and J dropped 2 bases, with 18 bases sitting between them. The CDR3 loop reads CASSVVRDTENYGYTF. In DNA form, the CDR3 reads TGTGCCAGCAGCGTTGTCCGGGACACAGAAAACTATGGCTACACCTTC.

V is TRBV14 and J is TRBJ1-4, with D perhaps TRBD1 (6 bases). The CDR3 loop spans 13 amino acids. Between the trimmed V and J ends, which lost 3 bases and 12 bases, there was a span of 14 bases. Per the germline V gene, CDR1 is SGHDN and CDR2 is FVKESK. The CDR3 DNA follows: TGTGCCAGCAGCCAGGGGGCTAGCGGTGAACTGTTTTTT. Amino acid sequence: CASSQGASGELFF.

For this clonotype: A far larger clone is a single base away, which makes a read error likely. The chain recombines TRBV27 with TRBJ2-1, with 8 bases that match TRBD1. This CDR3 is built from 15 residues. From germline, CDR1 is MNHEY and CDR2 SMNVEV (reference sequence). The chain's CDR3 is CASGLVAGGPNEQFF. The CDR3 nucleotides read TGTGCCAGCGGTTTAGTGGCAGGGGGCCCCAATGAGCAGTTCTTC.

At least ten counts were recorded for this clonotype. The rearrangement joins TRBV6-1 to TRBJ2-5; weak D call: TRBD2 (6 bases). Deletions cut 8 bases from V and 3 bases from J, with 16 bases between. Germline CDR1 and CDR2: MNHNS and SASEGT. The CDR3 is 14 residues long. This CDR3 reads CASDPRDSEETQYF. DNA for the CDR3: TGTGCCAGCGATCCCCGGGACTCCGAAGAGACCCAGTACTTC.

This rearrangement joins TRBV19 to TRBJ1-5; D remains unclear. The V gene lost 3 bases and the J gene lost 2 bases, with 11 bases spanning the gap. Germline assignment: CDR1 LNHDA and CDR2 SQIVND (reference sequence). The CDR3 runs to 15 residues. For the CDR3, the DNA is TGTGCCAGTAGTATCGCCCCAAGGGGCAATCAGCCCCAGCATTTT. This gives the protein CASSIAPRGNQPQHF.

The rearrangement joins TRBV4-3 to TRBJ2-3; perhaps TRBD2 as D (6 bases). Between the trimmed V and J ends, which lost 0 bases and 11 bases, there was a span of 9 bases. The CDR3 has 12 amino acids. The germline CDR1 and CDR2 sequences are LGHNA and YSLEER. DNA of the CDR3: TGCGCCAGCAGCCAAGATAGGGGAGGGCAGTATTTT. Translating it yields CASSQDRGGQYF.

The chain links TRBV12-3 or TRBV12-4 to TRBJ2-1; 16 bases map to TRBD2. The CDR3 is 16 residues long. With 5 bases clipped from V and 6 bases from J, the junction kept 4 bases outside the gene matches. CDR3 loop: CASSRGLAGGPNEQFF. The CDR3 nucleotides read TGTGCCAGCAGTAGGGGACTAGCGGGAGGGCCCAATGAGCAGTTCTTC.

A note on this clonotype: This clone may be a read error of a much larger clone one base away. This chain links TRBV27 with TRBJ1-3, with D perhaps matching TRBD1 (5 bases). This CDR3 has 15 amino acids. V lost 7 bases, J lost 0 bases, and 13 bases lay in between. The germline V gene has CDR1 MNHEY and CDR2 SMNVEV (reference sequence). CDR3 nucleotide sequence: TGTGCCAGCACTCCCTGGACAATCTCTGGAAACACCATATATTTT. Encoded protein: CASTPWTISGNTIYF.

This clonotype was seen many times. The V gene is TRBV24-1, the J gene TRBJ2-2, with D uncertain. V lost 8 bases to trimming and J lost 1 base, with 7 bases between them. This CDR3 has 13 residues. The germline gives CDR1 KGHDR, CDR2 SFDVKD. CDR3 loop: CATNPKNTGELFF. In DNA form, the CDR3 reads TGTGCCACCAATCCGAAGAACACCGGGGAGCTGTTTTTT.

This clonotype appeared many times. The chain is built from TRBV27 and TRBJ2-3; the D is unclear. This CDR3 contains 13 residues. V shed 3 bases and J shed 2 bases, with 6 bases lying between them. In germline, CDR1 is MNHEY, CDR2 SMNVEV (reference sequence). The CDR3 DNA follows: TGTGCCAGCAGTTTCTCCCCCACAGATACGCAGTATTTT. Its translation: CASSFSPTDTQYF.